The 23 T cell receptor beta chains below were found in one sample sequenced in a study of shared clonotypes between healthy human individuals. Selected positively for CCR7 and CD45RO-negative, naive CD8 cells excluded terminally differentiated effector memory CD45RA+ cells. The repertoire was sequenced with immunoSEQ multiplex PCR; TCRdb's copy has only in-frame clones and lacks some. Found here are some 2,100,000 clones, about 92% of them singletons; the top ten hold over 1.5%. Input material: naive CD8+ T cells from PBMCs. All receptors come from a man younger than 35 in good health. Some clones in this sample may be carry-over from other donors' samples.

The chain carries TRBV27 and TRBJ1-2; no clear D gene. V was clipped by 0 bases and J by 4 bases, with 15 bases between them. CDR1 and CDR2 from the germline V gene are MNHEY and SMNVEV (reference sequence). The CDR3 covers 16 residues. In DNA form, the CDR3 reads TGTGCCAGCAGTTTATCGTTGGTGGCCGGTCCCTATGGCTACACCTTC. It yields the protein CASSLSLVAGPYGYTF.

The chain uses TRBV2 and TRBJ2-1; D could derive from TRBD1 or TRBD2 (5 bases each). In germline, CDR1 is SNHLY, CDR2 FYNNEI. The CDR3 has 16 amino acids. Trimming took 4 bases from V and 5 from J, leaving 18 bases between them. The CDR3 region has the DNA TGTGCCAGCAGTGTAAGGGGCCTGGGACCACACAATGAGCAGTTCTTC. Protein: CASSVRGLGPHNEQFF.

The chain combines TRBV6-1 with TRBJ1-4; weak D call: TRBD1 (6 bases). Germline V CDR1 and CDR2: MNHNS, SASEGT. V lost 0 bases, J lost 7 bases, and 18 bases lay in between. CDR3 length: 17 amino acids. CDR3 bases: TGTGCCAGCAGTGAAGCGCCTGTTGGGGGCGAGGGTGAAAAACTGTTTTTT. This sequence encodes CASSEAPVGGEGEKLFF.

This clone was counted once. The chain couples TRBV9 to TRBJ1-2, with D hard to call. CDR1 and CDR2 from the germline V gene are SGDLS and YYNGEE. CDR3 length: 15 amino acids. The V end lost 0 bases, the J end lost 0 bases, and 9 bases lay between the germline ends. The CDR3 sequence: CASSVDRSPNYGYTF. The CDR3 DNA reads as TGTGCCAGCAGCGTAGACCGGAGCCCTAACTATGGCTACACCTTC. The full variable domain, its missing parts supplied by reference TRBV9 and TRBJ1-2, is DSGVTQTPKHLITATGQRVTLRCSPRSGDLSVYWYQQSLDQGLQFLIQYYNGEERAKGNILERFSAQQFPDLHSELNLSSLELGDSALYFCASSVDRSPNYGYTFGSGTRLTVV.

V gene TRBV6-6 combines with J gene TRBJ2-1; TRBD1 aligns across 7 bases. Germline trimming cut 6 bases from V and 1 base from J; bases unmatched to any gene: 9. Looked up from germline, CDR1 is MNHNY and CDR2 is SVGAGI (reference sequence). The CDR3 loop spans 16 amino acids. CDR3 protein: CASRPGPGQSYNEQFF. CDR3 bases: TGTGCCAGCAGGCCAGGCCCGGGACAGTCCTACAATGAGCAGTTCTTC.

The chain employs TRBV29-1 and TRBJ2-7; D call uncertain. CDR3 length: 12 amino acids. Germline CDR1 and CDR2: SQVTM and ANQGSEA. V lost 4 bases to trimming and J lost 2 bases, with 9 bases between them. This CDR3 is CSVVGSPYEQYF. The CDR3 DNA is TGCAGCGTTGTCGGCAGCCCCTACGAGCAGTACTTC.

This sequence joins TRBV27 and TRBJ2-5; 11 nucleotides line up with TRBD1. J gave up 4 bases and V 2 bases, and 0 bases lay outside the gene matches. The CDR3 contains 14 residues. CDR1 and CDR2 (germline): MNHEY, SMNVEV (reference sequence). In DNA form, the CDR3 reads TGTGCCAGCAGTTTAGGGACAGGGGGAGAGACCCAGTACTTC. This encodes CASSLGTGGETQYF.

The CDR3, as DNA: TGTGCCAGCAGCCAACCCTCGGGGGTCCCAAGCGGGAGCTCCTACAATGAGCAGTTCTTC. It encodes CASSQPSGVPSGSSYNEQFF. The chain combines TRBV4-2 with TRBJ2-1, with TRBD2 identical over 8 bases. From germline, CDR1 is LGHNA and CDR2 YNFKEQ. CDR3 length: 20 amino acids. V shed 2 bases and J 0 bases; nucleotides not matched to a gene: 15.

The V call is TRBV9, the J call TRBJ2-1; TRBD2 agrees at 13 bases. The CDR3 sequence is 17 residues long. Germline V gene lookup returns CDR1 SGDLS and CDR2 YYNGEE. V shed 4 bases, J shed 7 bases, and the junction held 11 bases outside the gene matches. The CDR3 loop is CASSIGLAGEGSNEQFF. In DNA, the CDR3 is TGTGCCAGCAGCATTGGACTAGCGGGAGAGGGGTCAAATGAGCAGTTCTTC.

This clone was counted a single time. This chain joins TRBV2 and TRBJ2-3; TRBD2 aligns across 9 bases. CDR3 length: 16 amino acids. V gave up 10 bases and J gave up 5 bases; unmatched junction bases: 16. Germline CDR1 and CDR2: SNHLY and FYNNEI. CDR3 DNA sequence: TGTGCCATCCCCTTCTCTGCGGGAGGGCCTAAAGATACGCAGTATTTT. Its translation is CAIPFSAGGPKDTQYF. Full variable domain (remainder filled in from reference TRBV2 and TRBJ2-3): EPEVTQTPSHQVTQMGQEVILRCVPISNHLYFYWYRQILGQKVEFLVSFYNNEISEKSEIFDDQFSVERPDGSNFTLKIRSTKLEDSAMYFCAIPFSAGGPKDTQYFGPGTRLTVL.

The gene calls are TRBV27 and TRBJ2-1; D is uncertain. Germline assignment: CDR1 MNHEY and CDR2 SMNVEV (reference sequence). This CDR3 comprises 13 residues. Trimming removed 7 bases from V and 5 bases from J, with 12 bases in between. CDR3 residues: CASIRWSDNEQFF. The CDR3 bases are TGTGCCAGCATTCGCTGGTCGGACAATGAGCAGTTCTTC.

The J gene is TRBJ2-3, the V gene TRBV7-9, with TRBD2 matching over 8 bases. V lost 5 bases, J lost 0 bases, and 7 bases stayed unmatched. The CDR3 length is 16 residues. CDR1 and CDR2 (germline): SEHNR, FQNEAQ (reference sequence). CDR3 sequence: CASSLSGGSSTDTQYF. CDR3 nucleotides: TGTGCCAGCAGCCTTTCGGGGGGGTCTAGCACAGATACGCAGTATTTT. Full variable domain (missing parts from reference TRBV7-9 and TRBJ2-3): DTGVSQNPRHKITKRGQNVTFRCDPISEHNRLYWYRQTLGQGPEFLTYFQNEAQLEKSRLLSDRFSAERPKGSFSTLEIQRTEQGDSAMYLCASSLSGGSSTDTQYFGPGTRLTVL.

The rearrangement joins TRBV6-6 to TRBJ1-2; 9 bases match TRBD1. The CDR3 loop spans 15 amino acids. The V segment lost 7 bases and the J segment 1 base; nucleotides outside the gene matches: 7. In germline, CDR1 is MNHNY, CDR2 SVGAGI (reference sequence). CDR3 amino acids: CASIPDRGLNYGYTF. CDR3 coding DNA: TGTGCCAGCATCCCGGACAGGGGCCTTAACTATGGCTACACCTTC.

The rearrangement links TRBV19 to TRBJ2-1; 7 positions agree with TRBD1. V shed 6 bases, J shed 7 bases, and the junction held 9 bases outside the gene matches. The CDR3 loop spans 14 amino acids. Per the germline V gene, CDR1 is LNHDA and CDR2 is SQIVND (reference sequence). CDR3 coding DNA: TGTGCCAGTAGGTCCGGGACAGAGACTAATGAGCAGTTCTTC. Residues: CASRSGTETNEQFF.

Only a few counts were recorded for this clone. This specimen includes other DNA sequences encoding the same CDR3. CDR3 amino acids: CASSLGGTYEQYF. In nucleotides, the CDR3 is TGTGCCAGCAGTTTAGGCGGGACCTACGAGCAGTACTTC. The rearrangement links TRBV27 to TRBJ2-7, with D perhaps matching TRBD2 (6 bases). The germline V gene has CDR1 MNHEY and CDR2 SMNVEV (reference sequence). With 2 bases removed from V and 2 bases from J, the gap between germline ends came to 7 bases. The CDR3 has 13 amino acids.

The chain has TRBV11-2 and TRBJ1-5; the D is unclear. The CDR3 spans 15 residues. Germline V gene sequence: CDR1 SGHAT, CDR2 FQNNGV. V lost 1 base, J lost 9 bases, and 16 bases lay in between. This chain's CDR3 is CASSLGSGPLGPQHF. DNA of the CDR3: TGTGCCAGCAGCTTAGGATCCGGCCCATTGGGGCCCCAGCATTTT.

In its sample, this clone was seen once. Here the CDR3 reads CASGAQSGYEQYF. DNA of the CDR3: TGTGCCAGCGGCGCCCAGTCCGGCTACGAGCAGTACTTC. This chain uses TRBV7-9 with TRBJ2-7, with D hard to call. The germline V gene encodes CDR1 SEHNR and CDR2 FQNEAQ (reference sequence). The CDR3 spans 13 residues. Trimming cost V 8 bases and J 3 bases, with 14 bases left between them.

This clone turned up a few times. The chain employs TRBV11-1 and TRBJ1-1; D is unresolved. V lost 5 bases and J 7 bases, leaving 17 bases between the germline ends. The CDR3 has 14 residues. Germline CDR1 is SGHAT and CDR2 is FQDESV (reference sequence). The CDR3 DNA follows: TGTGCCAGCAGCATACGGACGGTGAGAGGTGAAGCTTTCTTT. This sequence encodes CASSIRTVRGEAFF.

This chain links TRBV2 with TRBJ2-3; 8 positions agree with TRBD2. The junction had 14 bases not matched to a gene; V was cut back by 7 bases and J by 5 bases. The CDR3 is made up of 16 amino acids. Germline lookup yields CDR1 SNHLY and CDR2 FYNNEI. In DNA, the CDR3 is TGTGCCAGCAAATCAGAGGCGGGAGGCCGGGGAGATACGCAGTATTTT. Translating it yields CASKSEAGGRGDTQYF.

This clone was detected a few times. The CDR3 protein is CASSFWGPTEAFF. DNA of the CDR3: TGTGCCAGCAGCTTTTGGGGTCCCACTGAAGCTTTCTTT. The genes are TRBV13 and TRBJ1-1; D gene unclear. Germline CDR1 and CDR2: PRHDT and FYEKMQ (reference sequence). The V and J ends lost 3 bases and 4 bases respectively, with 9 bases between them. The length of the CDR3 is 13 residues.

This clone has just one count. The chain has TRBV13 and TRBJ1-2; perhaps TRBD1 as D (6 bases). The length of the CDR3 is 15 residues. The V gene lost 6 bases and the J gene lost 0 bases, with 14 bases spanning the gap. Germline V gene sequence: CDR1 PRHDT, CDR2 FYEKMQ (reference sequence). CDR3 amino acids: CASRQKDRTNYGYTF. In nucleotides, the CDR3 is TGTGCCAGCAGGCAAAAGGACAGAACTAACTATGGCTACACCTTC.

This clone was seen once. The gene calls are TRBV2 and TRBJ2-7; 8 nucleotides align to TRBD1. V shed 6 bases, J shed 4 bases, and the junction held 11 bases outside the gene matches. CDR1 is SNHLY, CDR2 FYNNEI, per germline. The CDR3 loop spans 15 amino acids. CDR3 nucleotide sequence: TGTGCCAGCAGGGAGAGGACAGGGAAGGGATACGAGCAGTACTTC. Translated, it gives CASRERTGKGYEQYF.

The chain combines TRBV7-9 with TRBJ1-1, with D unclear. V shed 5 bases and J shed 8 bases, with 12 bases lying between them. The V gene's germline CDR1 is SEHNR and CDR2 FQNEAQ (reference sequence). The CDR3 has 12 amino acids. The CDR3 loop is CASSLSTGEAFF. In nucleotides, the CDR3 is TGTGCCAGCAGCCTTAGTACGGGGGAAGCTTTCTTT.